Sequencing of this TCR beta chain was carried out in a study of low-dose radiotherapy and immunotherapy resistance in tumors. About the research overall: Cohort 2 patients were irradiated with 1 Gy every two weeks, reaching 13 Gy over 26 weeks. Intravenous cyclophosphamide 200 mg/m2 was given every two weeks, one day before radiation and immunotherapy.

This clonotype was detected only a few times. Germline lookup yields CDR1 SEHNR and CDR2 FQNEAQ (reference sequence). This CDR3 spans 17 amino acids. V gave up 5 bases and J gave up 10 bases, with 26 bases separating them. Gene-specific TRAV and TRBV primers were used for first-strand cDNA, covering alpha and beta chains. With a constant-region primer and a V-primer adapter, TCRs were subjected to about 20 PCR cycles of amplification. Amplifying the isolated mRNA was done by in vitro transcription. Each CDR3 protein is one row after TCRdb ran MiXCR on the reads. The repertoire holds over 65,000 distinct CDR3 sequences, with roughly a sixth as singletons. Time point meaning: before trial treatment.

The chain carries TRBV7-9 and TRBJ2-2, with no clear D. This receptor was obtained from a male donor with prostate cancer. This specimen consisted of PBMCs, obtained before treatment. In DNA form, the CDR3 reads TGTGCCAGCAGCCAAGCCTCTCTCGCCGGGCCCGCCCCGGAGCTGTTTTTT. It encodes CASSQASLAGPAPELFF.